This T cell receptor (beta chain) appears in the sequencing data of a study of neurological immune-mediated disorders. Study-wide results and limits: The greatest TCR clonal expansion appeared in HTLV-1-associated myelopathy and the smallest, falling below healthy controls, in multiple sclerosis.

TCRdb re-called the 5' RACE reads through MiXCR, storing one row per CDR3 protein. The sample lists some 49,000 distinct CDR3 sequences, 10% occurring once. The time point was: longitudinal time-point 1 (baseline). This clonotype was observed at least ten times. Its antigen is unidentified. The receptor's source is a woman aged 40-49 years in good health. The sequenced material came from PBMCs.

The CDR3 loop is CASSQGLQTRQAATF. DNA for the CDR3: TGTGCCAGCAGCCAGGGCTTACAAACGCGACAGGCTGCCACCTTC. The J gene is TRBJ1-2, the V gene TRBV3-1, with D perhaps matching TRBD1 (6 bases). The CDR3 extends over 15 amino acids. Germline CDR1 reads LGHDT; CDR2 reads YNNKEL (reference sequence). The V gene lost 3 bases and the J gene lost 13 bases, with 24 bases spanning the gap.